Following are 19 T cell receptor beta chains from one sample sequenced in a study of blood T cells in healthy people across ages (dated by TCRdb to 2014 to 2015). Library creation used 5' RACE. This sample was sequenced with an Illumina HiSeq 2500. A second PCR of roughly 7 to 11 cycles was performed with a sample-barcoded 5' primer and a J-beta primer mix. TCRdb itself trimmed the public reads at Q25 with fastp, ran MiXCR and retained productive beta chains. Rows are unified per CDR3 protein, each entry keeping the most common DNA and genes. Present in this sample are roughly 800,000 distinct CDR3 sequences, 20% to 30% of which were seen just once. The top ten constitute about 3% of the sample. These same records also appear under a second study, on T cells of mothers and their children.

Sequences were obtained from blood. The receptors stem from a boy between 10 and 17 years old in good health.

This clonotype was recorded at least ten times. This chain links TRBV25-1 with TRBJ1-1; perhaps TRBD1 as D (5 bases). CDR1 and CDR2 from the germline V gene are MGHDK and SYGVNS. The length of the CDR3 is 12 residues. Trimming took off 4 bases at V and 3 bases at J, with 6 bases between the two ends. The CDR3 region is CASSGGDTEAFF. As DNA, the CDR3 is TGTGCCAGCAGTGGGGGGGACACTGAAGCTTTCTTT.

This rearrangement joins TRBV10-3 to TRBJ2-4; the D call may be TRBD1 or TRBD2 (5 bases each). CDR3 length: 12 residues. Germline lookup yields CDR1 ENHRY and CDR2 SYGVKD. The germline V and J ends were trimmed by 8 bases and 6 bases, with 11 bases remaining between them. CDR3 DNA sequence: TGTGCCATCGGGACCCCGGGAAACATTCAGTACTTC. Encoded protein: CAIGTPGNIQYF.

The rearrangement links TRBV7-2 to TRBJ1-5; D might be TRBD1 (5 bases). This CDR3 has 16 amino acids. V was trimmed by 6 bases and J by 2 bases, leaving 17 bases between them. Per germline, CDR1 SGHTA and CDR2 FQGNSA. The CDR3 spells CASSSRTITGNQPQHF. CDR3 in DNA: TGTGCCAGCAGTTCTCGGACAATCACGGGCAATCAGCCCCAGCATTTT.

The chain joins TRBV2 to TRBJ2-5, with D uncertain. Looked up from germline, CDR1 is SNHLY and CDR2 is FYNNEI. This CDR3 is built from 14 residues. V lost 1 base to trimming and J lost 9 bases, with 15 bases between them. The CDR3 nucleotides are TGTGCCAGCAGTGAAGTTCGCAGACTTGAGCCCCAGTACTTC. This codes for CASSEVRRLEPQYF.

This clonotype appeared a few times. The chain employs TRBV7-7 and TRBJ2-3, with D perhaps matching TRBD2 (7 bases). Germline V gives CDR1 SSHAT, CDR2 FNYEAQ (reference sequence). Trimming took 1 base from V and 4 from J, leaving 21 bases between them. The CDR3 contains 18 residues. CDR3 loop: CASSLGPLAGASADTQYF. The CDR3 bases are TGTGCCAGCAGCTTAGGCCCCCTGGCGGGGGCTAGCGCAGATACGCAGTATTTT.

This chain connects TRBV29-1 to TRBJ2-1, with 11 bases aligning to TRBD1. This CDR3 is built from 16 residues. The germline CDR1 and CDR2 sequences are SQVTM and ANQGSEA. J lost 5 bases, V lost 6 bases, and 12 bases had no gene match. CDR3 nucleotides: TGCAGCGTCCCTGACCCGGACAGGGGGCGAAACAATGAGCAGTTCTTC. Its translation: CSVPDPDRGRNNEQFF.

This clonotype was picked up a small number of times. The chain employs TRBV4-2 and TRBJ2-1, with a tentative D call TRBD2 (6 bases). Trimming took 4 bases from V and 7 from J, leaving 17 bases between them. The CDR3 has 15 amino acids. Per germline, CDR1 LGHNA and CDR2 YNFKEQ. The DNA of the CDR3 is TGTGCCAGCAGCCCCCTCGGGGGACTGAGGAATGAGCAGTTCTTC. It yields the protein CASSPLGGLRNEQFF.

This clonotype was counted only a few times. The chain recombines TRBV6-5 with TRBJ1-2; D possibly corresponds to TRBD1 (6 bases). Trimming left V 5 bases short and J 2 bases short, with 12 bases between. CDR1 is MNHEY and CDR2 is SVGAGI in the germline V gene. There are 14 residues in the CDR3. CDR3 residues: CASSATGLNYGYTF. Written as DNA, the CDR3 is TGTGCCAGCAGTGCTACAGGGTTGAACTATGGCTACACCTTC.

The V and J genes are TRBV7-6 and TRBJ2-5; TRBD1 is a possible D gene (6 bases). The V and J ends lost 5 bases and 4 bases respectively, with 11 bases between them. The germline V gene encodes CDR1 SGHVS and CDR2 FNYEAQ. The CDR3 runs to 13 residues. The CDR3 loop reads CASSQGYSETQYF. In DNA form, the CDR3 reads TGTGCCAGCAGCCAGGGGTACTCAGAGACCCAGTACTTC.

This clonotype was observed a few times. The chain links TRBV11-2 to TRBJ2-5; D possibly matches TRBD1 or TRBD2 (6 bases each). V was cut by 1 base and J by 11 bases, with 20 bases left in between. This CDR3 region has 15 residues. Germline V gives CDR1 SGHAT, CDR2 FQNNGV. The CDR3 sequence: CASSLAGRRGEEQYF. CDR3 nucleotide sequence: TGTGCCAGCAGCTTAGCAGGGAGGAGGGGGGAGGAGCAGTACTTC.

V is TRBV7-9 and J is TRBJ1-2, with D unresolved. V dropped 3 bases and J dropped 4 bases, with 9 bases sitting between them. CDR1 is SEHNR and CDR2 is FQNEAQ in the germline V gene (reference sequence). CDR3 size: 13 residues. Here the CDR3 reads CASSFGVIYGYTF. The CDR3, as DNA: TGTGCCAGCAGCTTCGGAGTAATCTATGGCTACACCTTC.

In its sample, this clonotype was seen a few times. This sequence joins TRBV3-1 and TRBJ2-5; D unresolved. The V gene lost 7 bases and the J gene lost 4 bases, with 16 bases spanning the gap. Germline V gives CDR1 LGHDT, CDR2 YNNKEL (reference sequence). CDR3 length: 14 amino acids. The CDR3 sequence is CASNPDLNGETQYF. CDR3 nucleotide sequence: TGTGCCAGCAACCCGGACCTCAACGGAGAGACCCAGTACTTC.

The rearrangement uses TRBV3-1 and TRBJ1-4; 7 bases fit TRBD1. There are 17 residues in the CDR3. V dropped 3 bases and J dropped 4; count of bases not matched to a gene: 11. Germline V gene data show CDR1 as LGHDT and CDR2 as YNNKEL (reference sequence). The CDR3 region is CASSHRQGVRLNEKLFF. The CDR3 DNA is TGTGCCAGCAGCCATCGGCAGGGGGTACGACTTAATGAAAAACTGTTTTTT.

For this clonotype: The junction and the germline gene differ at one end; a read error may be behind it. The chain has TRBV4-1 and TRBJ2-4; D may be TRBD1 (5 bases). This CDR3 comprises 15 residues. The germline gives CDR1 MGHRA, CDR2 YSYEKL. This chain's CDR3 is CASSQEGRAKNIPYF. The CDR3 DNA reads TGCGCCAGCAGCCAAGAGGGCAGGGCGAAAAACATTCCGTACTTC.

This chain uses TRBV7-8 with TRBJ2-1; D may correspond to TRBD1 or TRBD2 (5 bases each). The V gene lost 6 bases and the J gene lost 2 bases, with 11 bases spanning the gap. In germline, CDR1 is SGHVS, CDR2 FQNEAQ. This CDR3 spans 14 amino acids. CDR3 DNA sequence: TGTGCCAGCAGGAGGGGTGGAGCCTACAATGAGCAGTTCTTC. Translated, it gives CASRRGGAYNEQFF.

This clonotype showed up many times. Sequence at one end of the junction differs from germline and may be a read error. The rearrangement uses TRBV5-1 and TRBJ2-1; D is perhaps TRBD2 (6 bases). The CDR3 totals 16 residues. Germline V lookup: CDR1 SGHRS, CDR2 YFSETQ. The CDR3 protein is CASSLAGGVSYNEQFF. The CDR3 coding sequence is TGTGCCAGCAGCTTAGCAGGCGGGGTCTCCTACAATGAGCAGTTCTTC.

The V call is TRBV20-1, the J call TRBJ1-1; no clear D gene. V was shortened by 3 bases and J by 8 bases, with 16 bases between the two germline ends. The CDR3 length is 13 residues. The germline V gene encodes CDR1 DFQATT and CDR2 SNEGSKA (reference sequence). CDR3 nucleotide sequence: TGCAGTGCTAGCGGTCTATCGGGAACCGAAGCTTTCTTT. Its protein product is CSASGLSGTEAFF.

The rearrangement uses TRBV6-5 and TRBJ2-5; perhaps TRBD2 as D (6 bases). The V and J ends lost 5 bases and 4 bases respectively, with 17 bases between them. There are 15 residues in the CDR3. The germline gives CDR1 MNHEY, CDR2 SVGAGI. CDR3 sequence reads: CASSPGRVYLETQYF. In nucleotides, the CDR3 is TGTGCCAGCAGTCCCGGGAGAGTTTATCTAGAGACCCAGTACTTC.

This clonotype was observed a handful of times. The chain recombines TRBV4-3 with TRBJ2-6; 10 positions match TRBD1. J lost 0 bases, V lost 0 bases, and 5 bases had no gene match. This CDR3 has 19 amino acids. Germline V CDR1 and CDR2: LGHNA, YSLEER. CDR3 in DNA: TGCGCCAGCAGCCAAGAAAAGGGACAGGGGATCTCTGGGGCCAACGTCCTGACTTTC. Protein: CASSQEKGQGISGANVLTF.